These T cell receptor beta chains were read from a single sample in a study of shared clonotypes between healthy human individuals. Generated by immunoSEQ multiplex PCR, the TCRdb table keeps only in-frame clones and is missing some. The table has some 2,100,000 clones, roughly 91% seen once. The sequencing sample was made of naive CD8+ T cells from PBMCs. All receptors derive from a man aged 18 to 29 in good health. Some clones in this sample may be carry-over from other donors' samples. Each CDR3 is given with its conserved first and last residue. Each record gives: D gene, clone size, J gene, V gene, CDR3 DNA, CDR3 protein. The D gene is left open where the match is weak. The size entry is marked missing in some rows and otherwise reads once, few, many or a size class.

.,.,TRBJ1-1,TRBV9,TGTGCCAGCAGCGTAGGTTCAGAGGGTCCGAACACTGAAGCTTTCTTT,CASSVGSEGPNTEAFF
TRBD1,.,TRBJ2-5,TRBV6-1,TGTGCCAGCAGTGACCACACAGGGGATCAAGAGACCCAGTACTTC,CASSDHTGDQETQYF
.,.,TRBJ1-1,TRBV7-8,TGTGCCAGCAGCTTTGGACGGAGCACTGAAGCTTTCTTT,CASSFGRSTEAFF
.,.,TRBJ2-7,TRBV23-1,TGCGCCAGCAGTCAATCGGGGCGGCTCGGGTACGAGCAGTACTTC,CASSQSGRLGYEQYF
TRBD2,.,TRBJ2-7,TRBV29-1,TGCAGCGCCACGGGACTAGCGCGCTCCTACGAGCAGTACTTC,CSATGLARSYEQYF
TRBD2,.,TRBJ2-7,TRBV5-1,TGCGCCAGCAGCCCGGAAGCCCTAGCGGGGGTTACCTACGAGCAGTACTTC,CASSPEALAGVTYEQYF
.,.,TRBJ2-3,TRBV19,TGTGCCAGTAGTATTAATGTTAGAGATACGCAGTATTTT,CASSINVRDTQYF
.,.,TRBJ1-1,TRBV28,TGTGCCAGCAGTCTCCCGGGACCAAATCTACGGGACACTGAAGCTTTCTTT,CASSLPGPNLRDTEAFF
.,.,TRBJ1-2,TRBV6-5,TGTGCCAGCAGTCCCCAGGGCGGCTATGGCTACACCTTC,CASSPQGGYGYTF
.,.,TRBJ2-7,TRBV5-1,TGCGCCAGCAGCCCATTAGGGAGAGGGGCCGACGAGCAGTACTTC,CASSPLGRGADEQYF
.,once,TRBJ1-1,TRBV14,TGTGCCAGCAGCCAGGATGGGGAGGGGATAAACACTGAAGCTTTCTTT,CASSQDGEGINTEAFF
.,.,TRBJ2-3,TRBV28,TGTGCCAGCAGAGGCAGGAGCACAGATACGCAGTATTTT,CASRGRSTDTQYF
.,.,TRBJ1-2,TRBV9,TGTGCCAGCAGCGTAGGGCCAAAACCCCTTTATGGCTACACCTTC,CASSVGPKPLYGYTF
TRBD2,.,TRBJ2-5,TRBV27,TGTGCCAGCAGTTTACTAGCGGGTGAGCAAGAGACCCAGTACTTC,CASSLLAGEQETQYF
.,.,TRBJ1-1,TRBV29-1,TGCAGCGCGGTGGGGATGATATCTGAAGCTTTCTTT,CSAVGMISEAFF
TRBD1,.,TRBJ1-4,TRBV7-8,TGTGCCAGCAGCTTAGACAGGGGGAACGAAAAACTGTTTTTT,CASSLDRGNEKLFF
.,.,TRBJ1-2,TRBV7-8,TGTGCCAGCAGTAGCTCTAACTATGGCTACACCTTC,CASSSSNYGYTF
.,.,TRBJ1-1,TRBV6-5,TGTGCCAGCAGTTACGGGGGCCGCACTGAAGCTTTCTTT,CASSYGGRTEAFF
TRBD1,once,TRBJ2-3,TRBV7-3,TGTGCCAGCAGCGCTACTGGACAGGGTTCAGATACGCAGTATTTT,CASSATGQGSDTQYF
.,.,TRBJ2-5,TRBV28,TGTGCCAGCAGAACACGGGGGCAGCAAGAGACCCAGTACTTC,CASRTRGQQETQYF
TRBD2,.,TRBJ2-7,TRBV5-5,TGTGCCAGCAGCAGGGGACTAGCGGGAGGGTTGGCATCCTACGAGCAGTACTTC,CASSRGLAGGLASYEQYF
TRBD1,.,TRBJ2-7,TRBV5-1,TGCGCCAGCAGCGCCGCCGGGACAGCACCTATTGAGCAGTACTTC,CASSAAGTAPIEQYF
.,.,TRBJ2-1,TRBV15,TGTGCCACCAGTTTTTGGAGGGAAGGCTACAATGAGCAGTTCTTC,CATSFWREGYNEQFF
.,.,TRBJ1-5,TRBV30,TGTGCCTGGAGTGTAGAGGGATATCAGCCCCAGCATTTT,CAWSVEGYQPQHF
.,.,TRBJ1-4,TRBV6-6,TGTGCCAGCAGTAAGCAGACAGTAGCAACTAATGAAAAACTGTTTTTT,CASSKQTVATNEKLFF
TRBD1,.,TRBJ2-7,TRBV28,TGTGCCAGCAGTTCGGGACAGGGGGACGAGCAGTACTTC,CASSSGQGDEQYF
.,.,TRBJ1-2,TRBV28,TGTGCCAGCAGTCCCGATTATGGCTACACCTTC,CASSPDYGYTF
.,.,TRBJ1-5,TRBV7-6,TGTGCCAGCAGCCCCTTAATGTCAGGGGATAATCAGCCCCAGCATTTT,CASSPLMSGDNQPQHF
.,.,TRBJ1-5,TRBV28,TGTGCCAGCCGAAAAGACAGACAGGCACTTGTTCGCCAGCCCCAGCATTTT,CASRKDRQALVRQPQHF
.,.,TRBJ2-3,TRBV5-1,TGCGCCAGCAGCTTGGGGCAGGGACGGCGCACAGATACGCAGTATTTT,CASSLGQGRRTDTQYF
.,.,TRBJ2-1,TRBV6-5,TGTGCCAGCAGCAGCGGCAACTCCTACAATGAGCAGTTCTTC,CASSSGNSYNEQFF
.,.,TRBJ1-2,TRBV21-1,TGTGCCAGCTTTGTGAGCCCCCGGGTCAGAGACTTTTATGGCTACACCTTC,CASFVSPRVRDFYGYTF
TRBD1,.,TRBJ2-7,TRBV6-1,TGTGCCAGCAGTGAAGGGAATACCGGGACAGGGGTCTACGAGCAGTACTTC,CASSEGNTGTGVYEQYF
.,.,TRBJ2-7,TRBV5-6,TGTGCCAGCAAGATAGAGCTAAGCCTCGACGAGCAGTACTTC,CASKIELSLDEQYF
.,.,TRBJ2-4,TRBV19,TGTGCCAGTAGCCCACAGGGTTGGGTAGACATTCAGTACTTC,CASSPQGWVDIQYF
.,.,TRBJ1-2,TRBV7-2,TGTGCCAGCAGCTTAGTCAGGGGAAACGATGGCTACACCTTC,CASSLVRGNDGYTF
TRBD1,.,TRBJ2-7,TRBV29-1,TGCAGCGTAGCGCACGGGACAGGGGGGTACGAGCAGTACTTC,CSVAHGTGGYEQYF
.,once,TRBJ2-2,TRBV27,TGTGCCAGCAGGGGTTGGGGGGCGAACACCGGGGAGCTGTTTTTT,CASRGWGANTGELFF
.,.,TRBJ2-2,TRBV4-3,TGCGCCAGCAGCCAAGATCGGCTAGTTGGGACCGGGGAGCTGTTTTTT,CASSQDRLVGTGELFF
.,once,TRBJ2-5,TRBV6-5,TGTGCCAGCAGTTACTCGCTGTCTTTACAAGAGACCCAGTACTTC,CASSYSLSLQETQYF
.,.,TRBJ2-5,TRBV13,TGTGCCAGCAGCCGTTGGAGGGAGTTAGAGACCCAGTACTTC,CASSRWRELETQYF
TRBD2,.,TRBJ2-1,TRBV11-2,TGTGCCAGCAGCTTAGTGTCTAGCGGAGTGTACAATGAGCAGTTCTTC,CASSLVSSGVYNEQFF
.,.,TRBJ2-1,TRBV27,TGTGCCAGCAGTTACTACCCGACAGAGTACAATGAGCAGTTCTTC,CASSYYPTEYNEQFF
.,.,TRBJ1-1,TRBV5-1,TGCGCCAGCAGCTTTTCTGGGGTGAACACTGAAGCTTTCTTT,CASSFSGVNTEAFF
.,.,TRBJ1-2,TRBV6-1,TGTGCCAGTAACCTAGACAGATATGGCTACACCTTC,CASNLDRYGYTF
.,.,TRBJ2-7,TRBV28,TGTGCCAGCACATCCGGAAGGGGCGCCTACGAGCAGTACTTC,CASTSGRGAYEQYF